Each of the 23 T cell receptor beta chains below was sequenced from the same sample in a study of cytomegalovirus exposure and HLA in healthy donors. 60 Vbeta and 13 Jbeta primers were used in PCR. Libraries were prepared by immunoSEQ multiplex PCR; TCRdb keeps only in-frame clonotypes and omits some of them. Altogether 150,000 or so clones are present, approximately 82% being singletons, with the ten largest covering 1.2% to 1.5%. Sequenced input: PBMCs. These receptors originate from a man between 25 and 39 years old in good health and CMV-seropositive.

V gene TRBV6-1 combines with J gene TRBJ1-2; D remains ambiguous. V lost 2 bases and J 8 bases, leaving 12 bases between the germline ends. Germline-derived CDR1 and CDR2 are MNHNS and SASEGT. The CDR3 spans 13 residues. CDR3 bases: TGTGCCAGCAGTGAAAGTCTCCACCGGGGCTACACCTTC. Amino acids: CASSESLHRGYTF.

The chain uses TRBV5-1 and TRBJ1-6; tentative D call: TRBD1 (5 bases). Germline loops: CDR1 SGHRS, CDR2 YFSETQ. The CDR3 is 16 residues long. V lost 3 bases to trimming and J lost 9 bases, with 19 bases between them. CDR3 sequence: CASSSQVGGTGSPLHF. For the CDR3, the DNA is TGCGCCAGCAGCTCCCAAGTCGGAGGGACGGGTTCACCCCTCCACTTT.

The V call is TRBV25-1, the J call TRBJ2-1, with 8 bases lining up with TRBD2. Germline loops: CDR1 MGHDK, CDR2 SYGVNS. With V trimmed by 1 base and J by 4 bases, 3 bases remained unmatched. CDR3 length: 15 residues. CDR3 sequence reads: CASSEFSSGYNEQFF. DNA of the CDR3: TGTGCCAGCAGTGAATTTTCTAGCGGGTACAATGAGCAGTTCTTC. Based on the CDR3 plus reference TRBV25-1 and TRBJ2-1, the full variable domain is EADIYQTPRYLVIGTGKKITLECSQTMGHDKMYWYQQDPGMELHLIHYSYGVNSTEKGDLSSESTVSRIRTEHFPLTLESARPSHTSQYLCASSEFSSGYNEQFFGPGTRLTVL.

This chain uses TRBV9 with TRBJ1-1, with D possibly being TRBD1 (5 bases). CDR3 size: 15 residues. From germline, CDR1 is SGDLS and CDR2 YYNGEE. Trimming removed 0 bases from V and 6 bases from J, with 15 bases in between. The CDR3 loop reads CASSVEGREGSEAFF. The CDR3 nucleotides are TGTGCCAGCAGCGTAGAGGGCAGGGAGGGTTCTGAAGCTTTCTTT.

The V and J genes are TRBV19 and TRBJ1-5; TRBD1 matches at 8 bases. From germline, CDR1 is LNHDA and CDR2 SQIVND (reference sequence). Unmatched junction bases numbered 4, after V lost 8 bases and J lost 4 bases. This CDR3 comprises 13 residues. CDR3 bases: TGTGCCAGTCAGTGGACAGGGAATCAGCCCCAGCATTTT. Translated, it gives CASQWTGNQPQHF.

The gene calls are TRBV7-2 and TRBJ2-7, with D maybe TRBD2 (6 bases). CDR1 and CDR2 (germline): SGHTA, FQGNSA. The CDR3 has 13 amino acids. The ends were cut back, 6 bases at V and 6 bases at J, with 15 bases in the middle. CDR3 sequence (DNA): TGTGCCAGCAGTCCCCAGGAGGGGCTCGAGCAGTACTTC. This codes for CASSPQEGLEQYF.

The table lists this clone with a count of one. V usage is TRBV5-1 and J usage is TRBJ2-1; D is perhaps TRBD1 (6 bases). Germline-derived CDR1 and CDR2 are SGHRS and YFSETQ. This CDR3 spans 15 amino acids. The germline V and J ends were trimmed by 0 bases and 4 bases, with 11 bases remaining between them. Here the CDR3 DNA reads TGCGCCAGCAGCTTGGGTGGGGGCGTATACAATGAGCAGTTCTTC. Encoded protein: CASSLGGGVYNEQFF.

The CDR3 DNA is TGTGCCAGCAGTTGGGGGACTAGCCCCTACGAGCAGTACTTC. Translated: CASSWGTSPYEQYF. The J gene is TRBJ2-7, the V gene TRBV27; 9 bases agree with TRBD2. The CDR3 covers 14 residues. Germline CDR1 and CDR2: MNHEY and SMNVEV (reference sequence). Trimming removed 4 bases from V and 2 bases from J; junction bases left unmatched: 3.

The gene calls are TRBV28 and TRBJ1-2; weak D call: TRBD1 (5 bases). Looked up from germline, CDR1 is MDHEN and CDR2 is SYDVKM. The germline V and J ends were trimmed by 5 bases and 3 bases, with 16 bases remaining between them. This CDR3 region has 15 residues. The CDR3 DNA follows: TGTGCCAGCAGTGGGGGGAGGGGCGCGGACTATGGCTACACCTTC. Protein product: CASSGGRGADYGYTF.

This chain connects TRBV11-1 to TRBJ2-5; 12 nucleotides align to TRBD1. Germline assignment: CDR1 SGHAT and CDR2 FQDESV (reference sequence). The CDR3 length is 16 residues. J gave up 5 bases and V 4 bases, and 8 bases lay outside the gene matches. CDR3 sequence (DNA): TGTGCCAGCAGCTCCCGAGGGGACAGGGGGCATGAGACCCAGTACTTC. The encoded protein is CASSSRGDRGHETQYF.

The J gene is TRBJ2-4, the V gene TRBV5-1; possibly TRBD1 for D (6 bases). This CDR3 comprises 15 residues. The V gene's germline CDR1 is SGHRS and CDR2 YFSETQ. Trimming took 0 bases from V and 6 from J, leaving 13 bases between them. This chain's CDR3 is CASSLVQGEGNIQYF. The CDR3 nucleotides are TGCGCCAGCAGCTTGGTACAGGGAGAAGGAAACATTCAGTACTTC.

The gene calls are TRBV18 and TRBJ2-5; D is perhaps TRBD1 (6 bases). The CDR3 spans 14 residues. V lost 5 bases, J lost 2 bases, and 12 bases lay in between. CDR1 is KGHSH, CDR2 LQKENI, per germline. Here the CDR3 DNA reads TGTGCCAGCTCAACCGGGACATTTCAAGAGACCCAGTACTTC. It encodes CASSTGTFQETQYF. The whole variable domain, remainder taken from reference TRBV18 and TRBJ2-5, is NAGVMQNPRHLVRRRGQEARLRCSPMKGHSHVYWYRQLPEEGLKFMVYLQKENIIDESGMPKERFSAEFPKEGPSILRIQQVVRGDSAAYFCASSTGTFQETQYFGPGTRLLVL.

The chain joins TRBV28 to TRBJ1-4; TRBD1 matches at 7 bases. Trimming at V came to 4 bases and at J to 0 bases, leaving 5 bases not matched to a gene. Per germline, CDR1 MDHEN and CDR2 SYDVKM. The CDR3 covers 16 residues. The CDR3 sequence is CASSYDRAATNEKLFF. DNA for the CDR3: TGTGCCAGCAGTTACGACAGGGCTGCAACTAATGAAAAACTGTTTTTT. The full variable domain, in which reference TRBV28 and TRBJ1-4 provide the parts outside the CDR3, is DVKVTQSSRYLVKRTGEKVFLECVQDMDHENMFWYRQDPGLGLRLIYFSYDVKMKEKGDIPEGYSVSREKKERFSLILESASTNQTSMYLCASSYDRAATNEKLFFGSGTQLSVL.

This chain connects TRBV2 to TRBJ1-5; D perhaps matches TRBD1 (5 bases). CDR1 SNHLY and CDR2 FYNNEI come from the germline V gene. Trimming removed 2 bases from V and 5 bases from J, with 19 bases in between. The CDR3 runs 17 residues. CDR3 sequence reads: CASSELVGVGGDQPQHF. The CDR3 nucleotides read TGTGCCAGCAGTGAATTGGTAGGGGTGGGTGGGGATCAGCCCCAGCATTTT.

The chain couples TRBV29-1 to TRBJ2-5; possibly TRBD1 for D (6 bases). This CDR3 region has 12 residues. The V end was cut by 5 bases, the J end by 6 bases, with 13 bases between. From germline, CDR1 is SQVTM and CDR2 ANQGSEA. Written as DNA, the CDR3 is TGCAGCGTTTCGGCAGGGGAACAGACCCAGTACTTC. It yields the protein CSVSAGEQTQYF. Based on the CDR3 plus reference TRBV29-1 and TRBJ2-5, the full variable domain is SAVISQKPSRDICQRGTSLTIQCQVDSQVTMMFWYRQQPGQSLTLIATANQGSEATYESGFVIDKFPISRPNLTFSTLTVSNMSPEDSSIYLCSVSAGEQTQYFGPGTRLLVL.

This clone turned up a few times. The V call is TRBV4-1, the J call TRBJ2-3; 10 bases match TRBD2. Germline lookup yields CDR1 MGHRA and CDR2 YSYEKL. The CDR3 runs to 16 residues. J gave up 2 bases and V 4 bases, and 6 bases lay outside the gene matches. CDR3 amino acids: CASSRTSGFNTDTQYF. CDR3 sequence (DNA): TGCGCCAGCAGCCGGACTAGCGGTTTCAACACAGATACGCAGTATTTT.

The chain carries TRBV2 and TRBJ2-3, with TRBD2 matching over 8 bases. Germline loops: CDR1 SNHLY, CDR2 FYNNEI. V was pared by 5 bases and J by 0 bases, with 4 bases of the junction left unmatched. The CDR3 loop spans 15 amino acids. The CDR3 DNA is TGTGCCAGCAGTTATAGCGGGGTGAGCACAGATACGCAGTATTTT. It encodes CASSYSGVSTDTQYF.

The chain couples TRBV28 to TRBJ2-5, with 12 bases identical to TRBD1. The DNA end lines up better with TRBJ2-7; the J call may be wrong. Germline V lookup: CDR1 MDHEN, CDR2 SYDVKM. The CDR3 is 13 residues long. The CDR3 DNA reads as TGTGCCTACGGGACAGGGGGCCCCTACGAGCAGTACTTC. The encoded protein is CAYGTGGPYEQYF.

This chain links TRBV6-5 with TRBJ2-3; D is perhaps TRBD2 (6 bases). The germline V gene has CDR1 MNHEY and CDR2 SVGAGI. Trimming stripped 9 bases from V and 4 bases from J, with 17 bases between. The length of the CDR3 is 14 residues. CDR3 loop: CASSREGGPDTQYF. The DNA of the CDR3 is TGTGCCAGTTCTCGAGAGGGAGGCCCAGATACGCAGTATTTT.

This clone was recorded once. This chain connects TRBV18 to TRBJ2-7, with 9 bases fitting TRBD1. In germline, CDR1 is KGHSH, CDR2 LQKENI. V lost 6 bases and J lost 5; bases outside the gene matches: 14. The CDR3 runs to 16 residues. The CDR3 is CASSLDRTGEFHEQYF. The CDR3 DNA is TGTGCCAGCTCTCTCGACCGGACAGGGGAATTCCACGAGCAGTACTTC.

This clone was observed a handful of times. The J gene is TRBJ2-1, the V gene TRBV4-2, with 11 positions matching TRBD2. Germline V lookup: CDR1 LGHNA, CDR2 YNFKEQ. Unmatched junction bases numbered 5, after V lost 0 bases and J lost 4 bases. The CDR3 loop spans 17 amino acids. Written as DNA, the CDR3 is TGTGCCAGCAGCCAAGATAGCGGGAGGGCCAGTTACAATGAGCAGTTCTTC. As protein: CASSQDSGRASYNEQFF.

This sequence joins TRBV7-9 and TRBJ2-7, with TRBD2 matching 11 bases. The CDR3 contains 16 residues. Trimming took 1 base from V and 3 from J; bases not matched to a gene: 5. The germline V gene has CDR1 SEHNR and CDR2 FQNEAQ (reference sequence). The CDR3 here is CASSLEGLAESYEQYF. CDR3 nucleotides: TGTGCCAGCAGCTTAGAGGGACTAGCGGAGAGCTACGAGCAGTACTTC.

On this clone itself: The junction does not match germline at one end; this may be a read error. The chain carries TRBV19 and TRBJ2-7; D unresolved. The CDR3 runs to 12 residues. Germline V lookup: CDR1 LNHDA, CDR2 SQIVND (reference sequence). CDR3 bases: TGTGCCAGTAGTATCTCTTCCTCCGAGCAGTACTTC. Residues: CASSISSSEQYF.